This T cell receptor (beta chain) was observed in a study of T cells of healthy individuals. TCRdb analysed the 5' RACE reads with MiXCR anew, one entry per CDR3 protein. This table holds 63,000 or so distinct CDR3 sequences, around 15% found once. This clonotype was seen a handful of times. The CDR3 contains 17 residues. From germline, CDR1 is SGHRS and CDR2 YFSETQ. J lost 5 bases, V lost 0 bases, and 13 bases had no gene match. The receptor was isolated from a human donor in good health. The genes are TRBV5-1 and TRBJ2-5, with 7 bases that match TRBD2. This chain's CDR3 is CASSLDPKGTTAETQYF. As DNA, the CDR3 is TGCGCCAGCAGCTTGGACCCCAAAGGGACTACCGCCGAGACCCAGTACTTC.